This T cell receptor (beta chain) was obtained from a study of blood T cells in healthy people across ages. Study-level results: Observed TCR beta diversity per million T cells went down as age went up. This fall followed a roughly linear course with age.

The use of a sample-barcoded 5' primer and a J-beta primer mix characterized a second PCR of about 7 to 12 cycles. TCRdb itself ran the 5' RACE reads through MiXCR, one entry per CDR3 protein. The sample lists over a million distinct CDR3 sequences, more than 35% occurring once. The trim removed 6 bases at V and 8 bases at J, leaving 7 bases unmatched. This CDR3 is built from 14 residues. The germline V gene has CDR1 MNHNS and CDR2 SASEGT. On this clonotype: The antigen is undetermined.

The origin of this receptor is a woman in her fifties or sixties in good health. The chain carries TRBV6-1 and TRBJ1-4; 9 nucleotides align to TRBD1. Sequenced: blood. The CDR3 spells CASSDRGGREKLFF. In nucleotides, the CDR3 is TGTGCCAGCAGCGACAGGGGGGGGCGAGAAAAACTGTTTTTT.